Shown below are 9 T cell receptor beta chains from a single sample sequenced in a study of T cell repertoires in cytomegalovirus infection. TCRdb used MiXCR to reprocess the reads, holding one entry per CDR3 protein. Of around 50,000 distinct CDR3 sequences listed, around 20% are singletons. Their recognized antigens are unknown. The source was CD8+ T cells from cultured PBMCs, collected from culture after CMV antigen stimulation. These receptors were obtained from a human donor in good health (CMV status not recorded). Some clones in this sample may be carry-over from other donors' samples.

This clonotype was picked up a small number of times. This chain uses TRBV6-1 with TRBJ2-2; D is unresolved. CDR1 and CDR2 from the germline V gene are MNHNS and SASEGT. The V gene lost 1 base and the J gene lost 1 base, with 4 bases spanning the gap. The CDR3 runs 14 residues. This chain's CDR3 is CASSEGRNTGELFF. CDR3 DNA sequence: TGTGCCAGCAGTGAAGGGAGGAACACCGGGGAGCTGTTTTTT.

This clonotype has only a few counts. The V and J genes are TRBV27 and TRBJ2-7; D assignment may be TRBD1 or TRBD2 (5 bases each). Trimming shortened V by 9 bases and J by 4 bases, and 19 bases separated the two germline ends. Germline assignment: CDR1 MNHEY and CDR2 SMNVEV (reference sequence). CDR3 length equals 14 residues. CDR3 loop: CARDSGRGEYEQYF. DNA of the CDR3: TGTGCCAGGGACTCGGGGAGAGGGGAGTACGAGCAGTACTTC.

This rearrangement joins TRBV12-3 or TRBV12-4 to TRBJ1-5; D is undetermined. The CDR3 has 15 amino acids. Between the trimmed V and J ends, which lost 4 bases and 3 bases, there was a span of 13 bases. CDR3 sequence (DNA): TGTGCCAGCAGTTCCCATCCGGGGAACAATCAGCCCCAGCATTTT. Encoded protein: CASSSHPGNNQPQHF.

This clonotype appeared a few times. The V and J genes are TRBV7-2 and TRBJ2-6; D is unresolved. Trimming took off 1 base at V and 2 bases at J, with 15 bases between the two ends. From germline, CDR1 is SGHTA and CDR2 FQGNSA. CDR3 length: 18 residues. The CDR3 reads CASSLGRPQVTGANVLTF. For the CDR3, the DNA is TGTGCCAGCAGCTTAGGCCGGCCCCAGGTTACTGGGGCCAACGTCCTGACTTTC.

This clonotype was picked up a small number of times. V usage is TRBV4-1 and J usage is TRBJ1-5; D remains ambiguous. The CDR3 is made up of 15 amino acids. CDR1 is MGHRA, CDR2 YSYEKL, per germline. V was shortened by 1 base and J by 1 base, with 8 bases between the two germline ends. CDR3 coding DNA: TGCGCCAGCAGCCAAGTGCACGGGAGCAATCAGCCCCAGCATTTT. Its protein is CASSQVHGSNQPQHF.

The chain uses TRBV10-2 and TRBJ2-1; 14 nucleotides align to TRBD2. Germline CDR1 reads WSHSY; CDR2 reads SAAADI. V lost 6 bases to trimming and J lost 6 bases; unmatched junction nucleotides: 4. There are 15 residues in the CDR3. The CDR3 DNA reads as TGCGCCAGCAGACTTGGACTAGCGGGAGGCAATGAGCAGTTCTTC. Protein product: CASRLGLAGGNEQFF.

This sequence joins TRBV6-2 or TRBV6-3 and TRBJ2-7, with D perhaps given as TRBD1 or TRBD2 (5 bases each). V was pared by 5 bases and J by 1 base, with 15 bases between. This CDR3 contains 15 residues. Germline V gives CDR1 MNHEY, CDR2 SVGEGT. In DNA, the CDR3 is TGTGCCAGCAGTCACCTGAGGGACCCTTCCTACGAGCAGTACTTC. Protein: CASSHLRDPSYEQYF.

V and J are TRBV7-8 and TRBJ1-1; D is possibly TRBD1 (5 bases). V was shortened by 5 bases and J by 5 bases, with 18 bases between the two germline ends. The length of the CDR3 is 15 residues. Germline loops: CDR1 SGHVS, CDR2 FQNEAQ. The CDR3 nucleotides read TGTGCCAGCAGCGAAGACAGTACTTGGAGGACTGAAGCTTTCTTT. This sequence encodes CASSEDSTWRTEAFF.

J is TRBJ2-1 and V is TRBV9; either TRBD1 or TRBD2 may fit D (5 bases each). The CDR3 contains 12 residues. Per the germline V gene, CDR1 is SGDLS and CDR2 is YYNGEE. The ends were cut back, 4 bases at V and 7 bases at J, with 9 bases in the middle. The CDR3 coding sequence is TGTGCCAGCAGCCTCAGGGAGAATGAGCAGTTCTTC. Translating gives CASSLRENEQFF.